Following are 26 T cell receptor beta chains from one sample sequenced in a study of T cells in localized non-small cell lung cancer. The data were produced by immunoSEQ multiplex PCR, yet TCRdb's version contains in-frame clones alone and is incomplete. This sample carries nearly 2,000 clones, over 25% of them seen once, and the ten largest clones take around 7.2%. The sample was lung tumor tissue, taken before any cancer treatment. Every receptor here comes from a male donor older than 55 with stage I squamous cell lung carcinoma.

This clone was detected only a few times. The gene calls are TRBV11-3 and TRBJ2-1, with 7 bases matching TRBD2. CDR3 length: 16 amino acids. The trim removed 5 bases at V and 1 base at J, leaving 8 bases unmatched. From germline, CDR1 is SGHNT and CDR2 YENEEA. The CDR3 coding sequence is TGTGCCAGCAGCCCCCCTGGGAGGGGATCCTACAATGAGCAGTTCTTC. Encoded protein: CASSPPGRGSYNEQFF.

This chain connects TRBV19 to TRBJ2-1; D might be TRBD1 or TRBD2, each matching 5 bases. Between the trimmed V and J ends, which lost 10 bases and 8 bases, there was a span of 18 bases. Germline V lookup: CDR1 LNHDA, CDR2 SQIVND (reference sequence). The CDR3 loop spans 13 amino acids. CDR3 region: CATRGTLADEQFF. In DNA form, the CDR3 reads TGTGCCACCAGAGGGACCCTAGCCGATGAGCAGTTCTTC.

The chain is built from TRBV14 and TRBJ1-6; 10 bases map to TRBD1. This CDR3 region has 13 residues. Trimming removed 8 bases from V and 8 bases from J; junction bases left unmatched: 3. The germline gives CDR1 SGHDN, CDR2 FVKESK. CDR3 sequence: CASATGGYSPLHF. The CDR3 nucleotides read TGTGCCAGCGCGACAGGGGGCTATTCACCCCTCCACTTT.

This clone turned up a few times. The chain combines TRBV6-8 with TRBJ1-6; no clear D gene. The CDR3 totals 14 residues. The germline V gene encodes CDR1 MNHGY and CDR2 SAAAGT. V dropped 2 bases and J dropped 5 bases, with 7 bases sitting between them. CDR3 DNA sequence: TGTGCCAGCAGTTACATGGGAAATAATTCACCCCTCCACTTT. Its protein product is CASSYMGNNSPLHF.

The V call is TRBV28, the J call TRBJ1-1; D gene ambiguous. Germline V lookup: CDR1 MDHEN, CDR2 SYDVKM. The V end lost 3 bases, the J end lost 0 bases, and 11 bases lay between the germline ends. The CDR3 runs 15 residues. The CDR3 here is CASSFPEGLNTEAFF. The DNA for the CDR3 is TGTGCCAGCAGTTTTCCTGAGGGCCTGAACACTGAAGCTTTCTTT.

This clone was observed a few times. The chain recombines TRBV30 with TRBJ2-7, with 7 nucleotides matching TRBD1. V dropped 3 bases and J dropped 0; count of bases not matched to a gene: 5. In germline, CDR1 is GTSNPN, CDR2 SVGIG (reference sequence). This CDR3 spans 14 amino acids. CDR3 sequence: CAWRQGTSSYEQYF. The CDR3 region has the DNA TGTGCCTGGAGACAGGGGACAAGCTCCTACGAGCAGTACTTC.

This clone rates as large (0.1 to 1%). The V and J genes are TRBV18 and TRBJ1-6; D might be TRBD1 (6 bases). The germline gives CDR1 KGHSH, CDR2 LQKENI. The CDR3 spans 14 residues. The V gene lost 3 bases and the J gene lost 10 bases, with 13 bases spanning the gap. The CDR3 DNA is TGTGCCAGCTCACCGCGGGACACCCGCTCACCCCTCCACTTT. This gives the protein CASSPRDTRSPLHF.

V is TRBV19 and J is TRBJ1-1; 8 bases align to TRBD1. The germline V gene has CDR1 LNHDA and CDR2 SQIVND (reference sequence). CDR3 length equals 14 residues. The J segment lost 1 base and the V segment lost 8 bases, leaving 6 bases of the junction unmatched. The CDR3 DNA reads TGTGCCAGTTCTTACGGACAGGGGAACACTGAAGCTTTCTTT. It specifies CASSYGQGNTEAFF.

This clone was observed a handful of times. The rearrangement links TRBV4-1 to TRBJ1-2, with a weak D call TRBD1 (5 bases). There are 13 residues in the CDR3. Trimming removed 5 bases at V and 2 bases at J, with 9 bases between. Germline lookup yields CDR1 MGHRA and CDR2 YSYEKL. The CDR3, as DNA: TGCGCCAGCAGCAGAACAGGAAACTATGGCTACACCTTC. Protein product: CASSRTGNYGYTF.

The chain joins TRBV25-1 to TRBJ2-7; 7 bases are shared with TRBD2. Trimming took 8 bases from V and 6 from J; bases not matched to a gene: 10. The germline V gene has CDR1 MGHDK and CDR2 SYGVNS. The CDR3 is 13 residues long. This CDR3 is CASFSGAPGEQYF. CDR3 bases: TGTGCCAGCTTCAGCGGGGCCCCAGGCGAGCAGTACTTC.

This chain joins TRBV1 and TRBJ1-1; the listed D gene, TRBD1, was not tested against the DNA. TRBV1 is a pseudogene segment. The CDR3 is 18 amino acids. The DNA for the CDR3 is TGCGCCAGCAGCCAAGACCAAGGGGTGGGACATCAGAACACTGAAGCTTTCTTT. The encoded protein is CASSQDQGVGHQNTEAFF.

The CDR3 loop is CASSLVFAGVTEQYF. The CDR3 DNA follows: TGTGCCAGCAGCTTAGTCTTTGCGGGAGTGACCGAGCAGTACTTC. The V gene is TRBV11-3, the J gene TRBJ2-7; 7 positions agree with TRBD2. This CDR3 region has 15 residues. The J segment lost 6 bases and the V segment lost 1 base, leaving 9 bases of the junction unmatched. Per the germline V gene, CDR1 is SGHNT and CDR2 is YENEEA.

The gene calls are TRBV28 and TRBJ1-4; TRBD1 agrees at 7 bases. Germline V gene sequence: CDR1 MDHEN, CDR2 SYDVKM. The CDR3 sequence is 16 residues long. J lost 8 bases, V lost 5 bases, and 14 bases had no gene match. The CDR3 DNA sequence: TGTGCCAGCAGTCGCCCCCGACAGGGAATCAGAGAAAAACTGTTTTTT. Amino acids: CASSRPRQGIREKLFF.

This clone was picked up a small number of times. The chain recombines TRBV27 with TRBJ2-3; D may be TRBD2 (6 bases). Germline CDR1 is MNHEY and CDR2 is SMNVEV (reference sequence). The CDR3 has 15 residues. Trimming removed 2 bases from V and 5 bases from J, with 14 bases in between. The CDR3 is CASSLGGTRGDTQYF. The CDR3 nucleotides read TGTGCCAGCAGTTTAGGGGGGACTCGAGGAGATACGCAGTATTTT.

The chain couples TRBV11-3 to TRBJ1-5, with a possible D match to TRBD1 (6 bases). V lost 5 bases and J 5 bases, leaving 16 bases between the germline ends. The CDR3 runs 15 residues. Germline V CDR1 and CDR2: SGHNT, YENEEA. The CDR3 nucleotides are TGTGCCAGCAGCCCCGGGGTGACAGGAGATCAGCCCCAGCATTTT. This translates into CASSPGVTGDQPQHF.

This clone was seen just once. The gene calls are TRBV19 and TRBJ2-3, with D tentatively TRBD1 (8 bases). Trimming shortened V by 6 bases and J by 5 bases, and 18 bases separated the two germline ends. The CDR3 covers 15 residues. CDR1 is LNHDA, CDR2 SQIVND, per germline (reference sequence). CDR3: CASRLQGGSEDTQYF. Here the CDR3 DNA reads TGTGCCAGTAGATTACAGGGGGGGTCCGAAGATACGCAGTATTTT.

CDR3 in amino acids: CAWSAFRGPSYEQYF. In DNA form, the CDR3 reads TGTGCCTGGAGTGCCTTTAGAGGCCCCTCCTACGAGCAGTACTTC. The chain carries TRBV30 and TRBJ2-7; D ambiguous. The CDR3 totals 15 residues. The V gene's germline CDR1 is GTSNPN and CDR2 SVGIG (reference sequence). V dropped 1 base and J dropped 0 bases, with 13 bases sitting between them.

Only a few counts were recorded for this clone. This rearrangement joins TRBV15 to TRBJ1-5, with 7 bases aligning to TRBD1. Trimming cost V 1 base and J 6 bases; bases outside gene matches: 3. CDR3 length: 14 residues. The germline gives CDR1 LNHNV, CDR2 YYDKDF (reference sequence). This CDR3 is CATSRGTGRQPQHF. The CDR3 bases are TGTGCCACCAGCAGAGGGACAGGTCGTCAGCCCCAGCATTTT.

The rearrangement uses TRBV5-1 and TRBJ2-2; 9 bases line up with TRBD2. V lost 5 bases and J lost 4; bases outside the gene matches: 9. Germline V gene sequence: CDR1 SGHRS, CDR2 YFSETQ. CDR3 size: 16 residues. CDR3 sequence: CASSWGLAGSTGELFF. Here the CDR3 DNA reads TGCGCCAGCAGTTGGGGTCTAGCGGGGTCCACCGGGGAGCTGTTTTTT.

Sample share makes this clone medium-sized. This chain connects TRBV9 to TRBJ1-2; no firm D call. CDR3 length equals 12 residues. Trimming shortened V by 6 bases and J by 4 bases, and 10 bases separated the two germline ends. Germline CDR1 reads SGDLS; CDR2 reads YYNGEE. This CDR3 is CASTRVGYGYTF. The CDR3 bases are TGTGCCAGCACGCGGGTCGGCTATGGCTACACCTTC.

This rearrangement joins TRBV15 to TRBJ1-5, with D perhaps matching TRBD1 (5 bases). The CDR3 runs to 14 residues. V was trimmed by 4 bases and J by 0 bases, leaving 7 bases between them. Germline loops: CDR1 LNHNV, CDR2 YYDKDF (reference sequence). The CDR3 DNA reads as TGTGCCACCAGCAAGACAGATAGCAATCAGCCCCAGCATTTT. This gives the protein CATSKTDSNQPQHF.

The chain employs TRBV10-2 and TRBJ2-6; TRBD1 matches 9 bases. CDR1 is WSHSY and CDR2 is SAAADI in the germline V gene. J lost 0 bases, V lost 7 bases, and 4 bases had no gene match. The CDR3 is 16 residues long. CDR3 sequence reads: CASTQGAYSGANVLTF. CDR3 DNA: TGCGCCAGCACACAGGGGGCGTACTCTGGGGCCAACGTCCTGACTTTC.

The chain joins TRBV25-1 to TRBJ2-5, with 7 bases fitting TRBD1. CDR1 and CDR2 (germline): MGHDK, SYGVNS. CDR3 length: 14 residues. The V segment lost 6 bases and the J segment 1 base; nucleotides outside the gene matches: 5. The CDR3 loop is CASSLQGFQETQYF. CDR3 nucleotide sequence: TGTGCCAGCAGCCTACAGGGGTTCCAAGAGACCCAGTACTTC.

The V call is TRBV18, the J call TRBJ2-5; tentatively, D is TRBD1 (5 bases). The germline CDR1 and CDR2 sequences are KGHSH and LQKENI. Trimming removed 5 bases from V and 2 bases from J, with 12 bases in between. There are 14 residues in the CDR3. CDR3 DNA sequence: TGTGCCAGCTCATCTCGACAGCGTCAAGAGACCCAGTACTTC. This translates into CASSSRQRQETQYF.

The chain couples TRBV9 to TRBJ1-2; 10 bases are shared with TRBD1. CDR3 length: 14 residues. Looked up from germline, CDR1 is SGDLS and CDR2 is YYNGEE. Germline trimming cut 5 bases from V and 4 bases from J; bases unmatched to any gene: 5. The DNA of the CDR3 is TGTGCCAGCAGGGCCGGGACAGGGGCCTATGGCTACACCTTC. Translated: CASRAGTGAYGYTF.

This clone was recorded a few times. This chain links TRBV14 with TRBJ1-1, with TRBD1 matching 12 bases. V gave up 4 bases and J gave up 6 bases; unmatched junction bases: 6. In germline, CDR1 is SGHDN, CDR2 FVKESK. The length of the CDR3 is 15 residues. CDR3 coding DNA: TGTGCCAGCAGCCGGGACAGGGGGCCGACGGCTGAAGCTTTCTTT. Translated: CASSRDRGPTAEAFF.